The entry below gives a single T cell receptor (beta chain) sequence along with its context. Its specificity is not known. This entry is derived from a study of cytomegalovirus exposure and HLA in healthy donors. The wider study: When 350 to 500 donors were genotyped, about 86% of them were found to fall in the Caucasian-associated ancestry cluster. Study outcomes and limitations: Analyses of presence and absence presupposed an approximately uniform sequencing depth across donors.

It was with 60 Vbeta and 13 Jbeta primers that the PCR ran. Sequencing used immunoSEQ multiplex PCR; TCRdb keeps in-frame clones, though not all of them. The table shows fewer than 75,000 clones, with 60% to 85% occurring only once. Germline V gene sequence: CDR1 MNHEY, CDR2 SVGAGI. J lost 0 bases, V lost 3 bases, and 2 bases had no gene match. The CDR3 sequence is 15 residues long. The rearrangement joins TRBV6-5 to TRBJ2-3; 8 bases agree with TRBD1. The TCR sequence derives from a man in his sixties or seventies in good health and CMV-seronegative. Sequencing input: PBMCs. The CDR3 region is CASSYGDRSTDTQYF. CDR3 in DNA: TGTGCCAGCAGTTATGGGGACAGGAGCACAGATACGCAGTATTTT.